The next 16 T cell receptor beta chains were all read from a single sample in a study of technical replicates of blood from a handful of donors. Repertoires were generated with immunoSEQ multiplex PCR, while TCRdb's copy carries only in-frame clones and drops some. The sample records 70,000 to 85,000 clones, about 97% being singletons. The sample comprised T cells isolated from PBMCs. The receptors come from a human donor in good health.

V and J are TRBV9 and TRBJ2-7, with D perhaps TRBD1 (6 bases). Germline lookup yields CDR1 SGDLS and CDR2 YYNGEE. The CDR3 is 15 amino acids. V lost 0 bases and J lost 2, with 12 bases in between. This chain's CDR3 is CASSVGGGLAYEQYF. CDR3 bases: TGTGCCAGCAGCGTAGGAGGGGGTCTTGCCTACGAGCAGTACTTC.

The CDR3: CASSFTSGVSYNEQFF. The CDR3 DNA follows: TGTGCCAGCAGCTTTACTAGCGGGGTTTCCTACAATGAGCAGTTCTTC. The chain combines TRBV7-3 with TRBJ2-1, with TRBD2 matching 10 bases. The CDR3 consists of 16 residues. The V gene's germline CDR1 is SGHTA and CDR2 FQGTGA. The ends lost 3 bases at V and 1 base at J; junction bases unmatched: 3.

This sequence joins TRBV13 and TRBJ2-5; tentative D call: TRBD2 (5 bases). This CDR3 region has 13 residues. Trimming removed 8 bases at V and 2 bases at J, with 12 bases between. Germline CDR1 reads PRHDT; CDR2 reads FYEKMQ (reference sequence). The CDR3 region is CASSQRRQETQYF. The CDR3, as DNA: TGTGCCAGCTCCCAGAGGAGGCAAGAGACCCAGTACTTC.

This sequence joins TRBV19 and TRBJ1-2, with a possible D match to TRBD1 (6 bases). The germline V and J ends were trimmed by 5 bases and 4 bases, with 14 bases remaining between them. There are 14 residues in the CDR3. Germline V gene sequence: CDR1 LNHDA, CDR2 SQIVND (reference sequence). The CDR3 spells CASSGGRGSYGYTF. The CDR3 DNA is TGTGCCAGTAGTGGGGGTAGGGGGTCCTATGGCTACACCTTC.

The rearrangement uses TRBV11-2 and TRBJ2-2; the D gene is possibly TRBD1 (5 bases). This CDR3 contains 16 residues. Trimming cost V 3 bases and J 6 bases, with 17 bases left between them. Germline V gene lookup returns CDR1 SGHAT and CDR2 FQNNGV. CDR3 sequence: CASSFRLLWGPGELFF. CDR3 sequence (DNA): TGTGCCAGCAGCTTTCGGCTTTTGTGGGGCCCCGGGGAGCTGTTTTTT.

V usage is TRBV5-6 and J usage is TRBJ2-3, with TRBD2 matching over 7 bases. V trimming: 0 bases; J trimming: 1 base; junction bases outside the gene matches: 2. This CDR3 region has 15 residues. Germline CDR1 and CDR2: SGHDT and YYEEEE. DNA of the CDR3: TGTGCCAGCAGCTTGGCCACTAGCGGCACAGATACGCAGTATTTT. It encodes CASSLATSGTDTQYF.

A single count supports this clone. The chain combines TRBV13 with TRBJ2-3; 8 bases align to TRBD1. This CDR3 comprises 16 residues. CDR1 and CDR2 (germline): PRHDT, FYEKMQ (reference sequence). Trimming removed 4 bases from V and 4 bases from J; junction bases left unmatched: 10. The CDR3 nucleotides are TGTGCCAGCAGCTCGCTGGACAGGGTTGGGGCAGATACGCAGTATTTT. Protein sequence: CASSSLDRVGADTQYF. Supplemented by reference TRBV13 and TRBJ2-3, the full variable domain reads AAGVIQSPRHLIKEKRETATLKCYPIPRHDTVYWYQQGPGQDPQFLISFYEKMQSDKGSIPDRFSAQQFSDYHSELNMSSLELGDSALYFCASSSLDRVGADTQYFGPGTRLTVL.

This clone has a single count. V and J are TRBV18 and TRBJ2-3; no clear D gene. Germline assignment: CDR1 KGHSH and CDR2 LQKENI. The CDR3 covers 13 residues. V was shortened by 0 bases and J by 4 bases, with 5 bases between the two germline ends. This CDR3 reads CASSPPLADTQYF. CDR3 in DNA: TGTGCCAGCTCACCACCGTTAGCAGATACGCAGTATTTT.

This chain uses TRBV14 with TRBJ2-2; TRBD2 is a possible D gene (6 bases). The CDR3 extends over 14 amino acids. The germline V gene has CDR1 SGHDN and CDR2 FVKESK. V was shortened by 4 bases and J by 5 bases, with 11 bases between the two germline ends. The CDR3 bases are TGTGCCAGCAGCCCAGTCGCGGGGACCGGGGAGCTGTTTTTT. Translating gives CASSPVAGTGELFF.

This rearrangement joins TRBV20-1 to TRBJ2-7; no reliable D call. With 2 bases removed from V and 4 bases from J, the gap between germline ends came to 3 bases. The CDR3 contains 10 residues. Germline values: CDR1 DFQATT, CDR2 SNEGSKA (reference sequence). The CDR3 loop is CSARLYEQYF. In DNA form, the CDR3 reads TGCAGTGCTAGACTGTACGAGCAGTACTTC.

The chain uses TRBV7-2 and TRBJ2-1; TRBD1 matches at 7 bases. Per the germline V gene, CDR1 is SGHTA and CDR2 is FQGNSA. This CDR3 has 13 residues. With 8 bases clipped from V and 7 bases from J, the junction kept 8 bases outside the gene matches. The CDR3 coding sequence is TGTGCCAGCGGCCTGTACAGGGGAAATGAGCAGTTCTTC. It specifies CASGLYRGNEQFF.

The chain joins TRBV19 to TRBJ1-2; 11 nucleotides agree with TRBD1. Germline lookup yields CDR1 LNHDA and CDR2 SQIVND (reference sequence). V shed 5 bases and J 4 bases; nucleotides not matched to a gene: 9. The CDR3 runs to 16 residues. The CDR3 spells CASSDSGTGGSYGYTF. The CDR3 nucleotides are TGTGCCAGTAGTGATTCCGGGACAGGGGGTTCCTATGGCTACACCTTC.

The chain couples TRBV18 to TRBJ2-1; no firm D call. Trimming shortened V by 3 bases and J by 12 bases, and 12 bases separated the two germline ends. The CDR3 loop spans 12 amino acids. CDR1 is KGHSH, CDR2 LQKENI, per germline. The CDR3 sequence: CASSPTGSSQFF. For the CDR3, the DNA is TGTGCCAGCTCACCGACCGGGTCCTCGCAGTTCTTC.

This sequence joins TRBV27 and TRBJ2-1, with 7 bases that match TRBD2. Trimming cost V 1 base and J 4 bases; bases outside gene matches: 4. Germline V gene lookup returns CDR1 MNHEY and CDR2 SMNVEV (reference sequence). The CDR3 runs to 15 residues. Here the CDR3 reads CASSLWAGVYNEQFF. CDR3 bases: TGTGCCAGCAGTTTATGGGCGGGGGTTTACAATGAGCAGTTCTTC.

The chain has TRBV30 and TRBJ2-7; 8 bases are a match to TRBD2. This CDR3 has 13 residues. CDR1 is GTSNPN, CDR2 SVGIG, per germline (reference sequence). V lost 1 base, J lost 2 bases, and 1 base stayed unmatched. CDR3 nucleotides: TGTGCCTGGAGTGCCGGGGGGGCCTACGAGCAGTACTTC. This sequence encodes CAWSAGGAYEQYF.

CDR3 protein: CASSNQEYQPQHF. The CDR3 bases are TGTGCCAGTAGTAATCAGGAATATCAGCCCCAGCATTTT. V usage is TRBV19 and J usage is TRBJ1-5; D not certain. The CDR3 is 13 residues long. The V gene lost 4 bases and the J gene lost 5 bases, with 9 bases spanning the gap. The germline gives CDR1 LNHDA, CDR2 SQIVND (reference sequence).